Here is one T cell receptor (beta chain) with its context. Its antigen is unidentified. The assay was immunoSEQ multiplex PCR, and TCRdb's table has in-frame clones only and misses some. This sample has 86,000 or so clones; almost 85% occur once, and the top ten carry more than 2.5%. The data were obtained in a study of T cells in localized non-small cell lung cancer. Study-level findings and limits: Compared with tumor, uninvolved adjacent lung displayed greater T cell clonality, ranking highest overall. Median detection of top 100 tumor clones in adjacent lung was roughly 61 clones.

V lost 5 bases, J lost 10 bases, and 24 bases lay in between. CDR3 size: 16 residues. Germline V gives CDR1 MDHEN, CDR2 SYDVKM. Here the sequenced sample was peripheral blood, taken before any cancer treatment. This chain uses TRBV28 with TRBJ2-1, with TRBD2 as a possible D gene (6 bases). This TCR came from a man aged 40 to 69 with stage I lung adenocarcinoma. CDR3 DNA: TGTGCCAGCAGTAACACCCCCCCGGGAGCAGTGGGCGAGCAGTTCTTC. Its translation: CASSNTPPGAVGEQFF.